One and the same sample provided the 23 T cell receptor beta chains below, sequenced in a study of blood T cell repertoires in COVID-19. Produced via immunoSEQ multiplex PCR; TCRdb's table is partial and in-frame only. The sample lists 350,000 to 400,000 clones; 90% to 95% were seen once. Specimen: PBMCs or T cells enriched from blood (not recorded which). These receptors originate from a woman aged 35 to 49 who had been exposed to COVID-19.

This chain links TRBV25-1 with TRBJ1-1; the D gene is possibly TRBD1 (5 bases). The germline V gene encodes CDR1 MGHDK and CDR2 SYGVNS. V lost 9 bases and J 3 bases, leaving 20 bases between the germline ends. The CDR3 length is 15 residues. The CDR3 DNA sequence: TGTGCCAGTTTAGGGAGGGGAACGTTAGACACTGAAGCTTTCTTT. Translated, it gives CASLGRGTLDTEAFF.

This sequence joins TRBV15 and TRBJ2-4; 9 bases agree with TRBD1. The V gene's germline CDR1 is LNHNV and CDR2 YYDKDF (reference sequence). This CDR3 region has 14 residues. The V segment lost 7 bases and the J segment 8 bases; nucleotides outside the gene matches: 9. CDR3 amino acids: CATNQWDREDIQYF. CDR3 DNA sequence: TGTGCCACCAACCAGTGGGACAGGGAAGACATTCAGTACTTC.

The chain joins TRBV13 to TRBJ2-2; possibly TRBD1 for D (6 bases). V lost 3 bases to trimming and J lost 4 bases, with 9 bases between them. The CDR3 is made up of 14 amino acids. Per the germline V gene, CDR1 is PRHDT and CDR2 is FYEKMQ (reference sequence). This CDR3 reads CASSFTGFTGELFF. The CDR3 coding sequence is TGTGCCAGCAGCTTTACAGGGTTCACCGGGGAGCTGTTTTTT.

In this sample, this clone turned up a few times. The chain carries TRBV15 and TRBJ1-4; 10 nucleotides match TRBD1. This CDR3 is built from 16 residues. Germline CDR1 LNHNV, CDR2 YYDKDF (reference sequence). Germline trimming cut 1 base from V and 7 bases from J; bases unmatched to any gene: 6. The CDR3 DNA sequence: TGTGCCACCAGCAGAGCCCGACAGGGGGCGATTGAAAAACTGTTTTTT. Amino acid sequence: CATSRARQGAIEKLFF.

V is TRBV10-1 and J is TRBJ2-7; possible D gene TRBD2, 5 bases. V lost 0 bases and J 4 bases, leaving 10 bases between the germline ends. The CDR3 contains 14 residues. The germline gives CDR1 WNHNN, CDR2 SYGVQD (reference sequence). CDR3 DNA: TGCGCCAGCAGTGAGTCAACGGGGTCTTACGAGCAGTACTTC. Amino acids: CASSESTGSYEQYF.

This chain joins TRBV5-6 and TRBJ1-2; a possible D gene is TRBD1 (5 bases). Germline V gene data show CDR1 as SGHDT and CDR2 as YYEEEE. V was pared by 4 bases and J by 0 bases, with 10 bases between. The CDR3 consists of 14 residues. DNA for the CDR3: TGTGCCAGCAGCCCCACAGGAACTAACTATGGCTACACCTTC. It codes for CASSPTGTNYGYTF. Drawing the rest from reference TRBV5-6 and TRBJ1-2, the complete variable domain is DAGVTQSPTHLIKTRGQQVTLRCSPKSGHDTVSWYQQALGQGPQFIFQYYEEEERQRGNFPDRFSGHQFPNYSSELNVNALLLGDSALYLCASSPTGTNYGYTFGSGTRLTVV.

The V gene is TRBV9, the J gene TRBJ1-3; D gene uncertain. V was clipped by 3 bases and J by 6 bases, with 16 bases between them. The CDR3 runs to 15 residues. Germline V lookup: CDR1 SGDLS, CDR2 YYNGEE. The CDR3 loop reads CASSELPSKLNTIYF. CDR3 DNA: TGTGCCAGCAGCGAGCTCCCCTCAAAGTTAAACACCATATATTTT.

The CDR3: CASSVHRNTEAFF. CDR3 sequence (DNA): TGTGCCAGCAGTGTCCACAGGAACACTGAAGCTTTCTTT. The chain carries TRBV2 and TRBJ1-1; D ambiguous. From germline, CDR1 is SNHLY and CDR2 FYNNEI. Trimming removed 4 bases from V and 1 base from J, with 7 bases in between. This CDR3 is 13 amino acids long.

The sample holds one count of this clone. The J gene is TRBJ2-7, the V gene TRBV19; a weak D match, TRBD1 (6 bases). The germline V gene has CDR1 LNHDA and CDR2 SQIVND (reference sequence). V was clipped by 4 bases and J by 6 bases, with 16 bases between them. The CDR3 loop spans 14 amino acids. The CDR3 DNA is TGTGCCAGTAGTACCCTCCAGGGGCAGGCCGAGCAGTACTTC. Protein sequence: CASSTLQGQAEQYF.

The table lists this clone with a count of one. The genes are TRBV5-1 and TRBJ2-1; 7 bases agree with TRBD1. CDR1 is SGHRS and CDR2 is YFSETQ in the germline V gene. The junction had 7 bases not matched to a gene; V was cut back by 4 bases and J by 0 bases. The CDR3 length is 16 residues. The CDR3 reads CASSQNTGASYNEQFF. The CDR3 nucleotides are TGCGCCAGCAGCCAAAATACAGGGGCCTCCTACAATGAGCAGTTCTTC. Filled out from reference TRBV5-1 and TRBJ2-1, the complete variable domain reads KAGVTQTPRYLIKTRGQQVTLSCSPISGHRSVSWYQQTPGQGLQFLFEYFSETQRNKGNFPGRFSGRQFSNSRSEMNVSTLELGDSALYLCASSQNTGASYNEQFFGPGTRLTVL.

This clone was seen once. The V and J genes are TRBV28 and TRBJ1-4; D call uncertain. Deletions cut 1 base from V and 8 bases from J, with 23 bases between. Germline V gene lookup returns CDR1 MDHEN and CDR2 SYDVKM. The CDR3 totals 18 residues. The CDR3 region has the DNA TGTGCCAGCAGTTTATCCCTAAGGAGGAGGGTCAAAGACGAAAAACTGTTTTTT. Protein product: CASSLSLRRRVKDEKLFF. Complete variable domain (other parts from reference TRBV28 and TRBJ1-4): DVKVTQSSRYLVKRTGEKVFLECVQDMDHENMFWYRQDPGLGLRLIYFSYDVKMKEKGDIPEGYSVSREKKERFSLILESASTNQTSMYLCASSLSLRRRVKDEKLFFGSGTQLSVL.

This CDR3 reads CASSPLERGEAFF. CDR3 nucleotide sequence: TGTGCCAGCTCACCACTCGAACGGGGAGAAGCTTTCTTT. The rearrangement uses TRBV18 and TRBJ1-1; the D is unclear. CDR3 size: 13 residues. CDR1 is KGHSH and CDR2 is LQKENI in the germline V gene. Trimming removed 1 base from V and 8 bases from J, with 11 bases in between.

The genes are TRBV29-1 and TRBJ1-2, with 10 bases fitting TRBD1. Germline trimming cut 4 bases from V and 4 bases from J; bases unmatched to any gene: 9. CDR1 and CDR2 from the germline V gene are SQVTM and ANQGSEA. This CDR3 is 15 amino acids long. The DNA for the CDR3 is TGCAGCGTTGTTTCCGACAGGGGGCTAAGCTATGGCTACACCTTC. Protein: CSVVSDRGLSYGYTF.

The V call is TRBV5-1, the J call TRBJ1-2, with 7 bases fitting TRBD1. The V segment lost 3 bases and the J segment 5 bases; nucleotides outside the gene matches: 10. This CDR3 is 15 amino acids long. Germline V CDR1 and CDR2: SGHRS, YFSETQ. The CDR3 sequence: CASSYTGTANYGYTF. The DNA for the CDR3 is TGCGCCAGCAGCTACACCGGGACAGCAAATTATGGCTACACCTTC.

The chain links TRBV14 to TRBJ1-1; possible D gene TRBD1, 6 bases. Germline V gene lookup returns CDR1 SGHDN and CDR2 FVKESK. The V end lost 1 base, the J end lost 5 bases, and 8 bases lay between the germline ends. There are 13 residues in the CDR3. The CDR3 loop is CASSQVGGTEAFF. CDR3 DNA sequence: TGTGCCAGCAGCCAAGTAGGGGGAACTGAAGCTTTCTTT.

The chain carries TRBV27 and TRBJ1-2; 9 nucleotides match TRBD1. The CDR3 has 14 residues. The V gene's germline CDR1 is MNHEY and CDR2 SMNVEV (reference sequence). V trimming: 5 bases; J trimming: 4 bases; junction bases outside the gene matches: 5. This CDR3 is CASSATGGGYGYTF. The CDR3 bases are TGTGCCAGCAGTGCCACAGGGGGCGGCTATGGCTACACCTTC.

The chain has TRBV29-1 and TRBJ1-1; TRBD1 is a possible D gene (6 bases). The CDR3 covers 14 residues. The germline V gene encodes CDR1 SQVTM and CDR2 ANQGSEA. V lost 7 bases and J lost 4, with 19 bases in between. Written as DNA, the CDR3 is TGCAGCGCGGCTCGGGGGGCGAGTAGCACTGAAGCTTTCTTT. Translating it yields CSAARGASSTEAFF.

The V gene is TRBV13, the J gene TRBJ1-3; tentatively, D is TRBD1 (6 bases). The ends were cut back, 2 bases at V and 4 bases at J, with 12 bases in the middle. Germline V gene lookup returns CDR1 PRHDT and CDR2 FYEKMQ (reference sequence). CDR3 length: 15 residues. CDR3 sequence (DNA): TGTGCCAGCAGCTTAAGGGGGAGTTCGGGAAACACCATATATTTT. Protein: CASSLRGSSGNTIYF.

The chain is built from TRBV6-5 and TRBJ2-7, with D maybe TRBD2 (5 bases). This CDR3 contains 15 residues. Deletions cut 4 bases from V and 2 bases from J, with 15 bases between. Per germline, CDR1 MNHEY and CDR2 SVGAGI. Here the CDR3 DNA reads TGTGCCAGCAGTTTTCGCGAGGGAACGACCTACGAGCAGTACTTC. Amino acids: CASSFREGTTYEQYF.

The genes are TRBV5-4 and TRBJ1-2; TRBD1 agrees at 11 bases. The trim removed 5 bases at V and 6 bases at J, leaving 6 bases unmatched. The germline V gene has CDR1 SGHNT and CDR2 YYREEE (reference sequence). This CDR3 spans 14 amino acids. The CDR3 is CASRRTGGKDGYTF. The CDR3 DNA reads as TGTGCCAGCAGACGGACAGGGGGCAAGGATGGCTACACCTTC.

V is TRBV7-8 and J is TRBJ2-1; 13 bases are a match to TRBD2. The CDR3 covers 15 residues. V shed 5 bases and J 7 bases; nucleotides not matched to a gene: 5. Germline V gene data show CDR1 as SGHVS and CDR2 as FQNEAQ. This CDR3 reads CASSRTSGSGNEQFF. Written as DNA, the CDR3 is TGTGCCAGCAGCAGGACTAGCGGGAGTGGGAATGAGCAGTTCTTC.

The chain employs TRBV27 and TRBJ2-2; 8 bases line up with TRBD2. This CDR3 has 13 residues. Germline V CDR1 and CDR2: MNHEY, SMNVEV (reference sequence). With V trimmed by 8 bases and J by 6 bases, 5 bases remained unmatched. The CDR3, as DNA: TGTGCCAGCCGGGAGGGCTTGGCCGGGGAGCTGTTTTTT. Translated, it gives CASREGLAGELFF.

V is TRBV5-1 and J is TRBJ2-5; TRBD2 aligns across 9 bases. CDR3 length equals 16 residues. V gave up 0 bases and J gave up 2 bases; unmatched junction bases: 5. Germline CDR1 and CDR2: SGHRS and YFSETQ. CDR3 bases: TGCGCCAGCAGCTTGGGCGGCGGGGGGGAACAAGAGACCCAGTACTTC. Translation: CASSLGGGGEQETQYF.